A single sample is the source of the 24 T cell receptor beta chains below, sequenced in a study of yellow fever vaccine responses in identical twins. TCRdb recomputed calls from the RT-PCR reads with MiXCR, one row per CDR3 protein. Among roughly 4,800 distinct CDR3 sequences listed, about two thirds were seen once. The sample in question was T cells from blood (PBMCs), unsorted or a sorted subset (not recorded which), obtained before or after yellow fever vaccination (not recorded which). The receptor source for this set is a woman between 18 and 29 years old who received the yellow fever vaccine.

This chain joins TRBV29-1 and TRBJ2-1, with 8 bases that match TRBD1. Germline-derived CDR1 and CDR2 are SQVTM and ANQGSEA. With 5 bases clipped from V and 8 bases from J, the junction kept 8 bases outside the gene matches. The CDR3 is 13 residues long. The chain's CDR3 is CSVPRTGQHEQFF. As DNA, the CDR3 is TGCAGCGTTCCCCGGACAGGGCAACATGAGCAGTTCTTC.

This sequence joins TRBV5-1 and TRBJ2-5; TRBD1 might be the D (6 bases). The germline gives CDR1 SGHRS, CDR2 YFSETQ. Trimming stripped 0 bases from V and 4 bases from J, with 10 bases between. The CDR3 runs to 14 residues. CDR3 in DNA: TGCGCCAGCAGCTTGGGGCGAGGGGGAGAGACCCAGTACTTC. It codes for CASSLGRGGETQYF.

The CDR3 bases are TGTGCCAGCTCACCTGGGCGGGACCACGAGTACACTGAAGCTTTCTTT. It yields the protein CASSPGRDHEYTEAFF. The chain employs TRBV18 and TRBJ1-1, with D perhaps TRBD1 (5 bases). Germline V gene sequence: CDR1 KGHSH, CDR2 LQKENI. V shed 3 bases and J shed 3 bases, with 17 bases lying between them. This CDR3 region has 16 residues.

V is TRBV7-6 and J is TRBJ2-3; no reliable D call. Trimming shortened V by 3 bases and J by 2 bases, and 9 bases separated the two germline ends. The CDR3 contains 14 residues. Germline CDR1 is SGHVS and CDR2 is FNYEAQ. CDR3 sequence: CASSFSGHTDTQYF. The CDR3 nucleotides are TGTGCCAGCAGCTTTTCGGGCCACACAGATACGCAGTATTTT.

V is TRBV20-1 and J is TRBJ2-5, with TRBD2 identical over 8 bases. Germline CDR1 is DFQATT and CDR2 is SNEGSKA (reference sequence). The CDR3 totals 13 residues. The J segment lost 5 bases and the V segment lost 8 bases, leaving 10 bases of the junction unmatched. In DNA form, the CDR3 reads TGCAGTTCCCGGGCGGGAGGAGGGGAGACCCAGTACTTC. Encoded protein: CSSRAGGGETQYF.

The chain carries TRBV27 and TRBJ1-1; no firm D call. The germline V gene has CDR1 MNHEY and CDR2 SMNVEV (reference sequence). This CDR3 has 12 residues. V was pared by 2 bases and J by 4 bases, with 5 bases between. In DNA, the CDR3 is TGTGCCAGCAGTTTACGGGGCACTGAAGCTTTCTTT. Translation: CASSLRGTEAFF.

The V and J genes are TRBV11-3 and TRBJ2-7; TRBD2 aligns across 9 bases. After removal of 3 bases from V and 6 bases from J, the junction contained 6 bases not matched to a gene. The CDR3 totals 14 residues. Germline CDR1 is SGHNT and CDR2 is YENEEA. CDR3 nucleotide sequence: TGTGCCAGCAGCTTCTTAGCGGGAGCTGGCGAGCAGTACTTC. It encodes CASSFLAGAGEQYF.

This clonotype was counted a single time. The rearrangement joins TRBV5-1 to TRBJ2-7; 12 bases match TRBD2. Germline lookup yields CDR1 SGHRS and CDR2 YFSETQ. Germline trimming cut 4 bases from V and 5 bases from J; bases unmatched to any gene: 13. The length of the CDR3 is 17 residues. CDR3 residues: CASSPTPTSGRYNEQYF. The CDR3 DNA follows: TGCGCCAGCAGCCCCACCCCGACTAGCGGGAGATACAACGAGCAGTACTTC.

The rearrangement joins TRBV2 to TRBJ1-5, with D perhaps TRBD1 (6 bases). In germline, CDR1 is SNHLY, CDR2 FYNNEI. Trimming removed 1 base at V and 6 bases at J, with 19 bases between. There are 17 residues in the CDR3. CDR3 amino acids: CASSEGGHSFIAQPQHF. In nucleotides, the CDR3 is TGTGCCAGCAGTGAAGGGGGACACTCCTTTATAGCTCAGCCCCAGCATTTT. Supplemented by reference TRBV2 and TRBJ1-5, the full variable domain reads EPEVTQTPSHQVTQMGQEVILRCVPISNHLYFYWYRQILGQKVEFLVSFYNNEISEKSEIFDDQFSVERPDGSNFTLKIRSTKLEDSAMYFCASSEGGHSFIAQPQHFGDGTRLSIL.

V gene TRBV11-2 combines with J gene TRBJ2-7; D might be TRBD1 or TRBD2, each matching 5 bases. This CDR3 comprises 14 residues. The V gene lost 1 base and the J gene lost 12 bases, with 19 bases spanning the gap. Germline V gene lookup returns CDR1 SGHAT and CDR2 FQNNGV. CDR3 protein: CASSLGDVLLNLYF. The CDR3 DNA sequence: TGTGCCAGCAGCTTAGGGGACGTACTCTTGAATCTGTACTTC.

This clonotype occurred once. This chain links TRBV6-5 with TRBJ1-2; D uncertain. Trimming left V 2 bases short and J 6 bases short, with 10 bases between. Germline loops: CDR1 MNHEY, CDR2 SVGAGI. The CDR3 loop spans 13 amino acids. CDR3 sequence reads: CASSYIEGNGYTF. CDR3 nucleotide sequence: TGTGCCAGCAGTTACATCGAGGGTAATGGCTACACCTTC.

The chain carries TRBV4-1 and TRBJ2-1; D gene ambiguous. Germline V gene data show CDR1 as MGHRA and CDR2 as YSYEKL. This CDR3 region has 10 residues. V lost 6 bases, J lost 5 bases, and 2 bases lay in between. The CDR3 DNA is TGCGCCAGCAGTAACAATGAGCAGTTCTTC. This codes for CASSNNEQFF.

The CDR3 nucleotides read TGTGCCAGCCGTTCCCCAGGCGGAAACGCCTACGAGCAGTACTTC. Protein sequence: CASRSPGGNAYEQYF. The chain links TRBV6-2 or TRBV6-3 to TRBJ2-7; D uncertain. The CDR3 spans 15 residues. Trimming cost V 8 bases and J 2 bases, with 19 bases left between them. Germline CDR1 reads MNHEY; CDR2 reads SVGEGT.

There are a few counts of this clonotype. The rearrangement uses TRBV6-5 and TRBJ2-6; TRBD1 might be the D (6 bases). Germline V lookup: CDR1 MNHEY, CDR2 SVGAGI. Trimming shortened V by 0 bases and J by 4 bases, and 13 bases separated the two germline ends. The CDR3 has 17 residues. The CDR3 region is CASSYSLGAPGANVLTF. The CDR3 nucleotides read TGTGCCAGCAGTTACTCTTTGGGGGCGCCGGGGGCCAACGTCCTGACTTTC.

This clonotype was observed a few times. This chain uses TRBV6-9 with TRBJ2-2; D is perhaps TRBD2 (6 bases). Germline V gene lookup returns CDR1 MNHGY and CDR2 SVAAGI. The ends were cut back, 1 base at V and 2 bases at J, with 14 bases in the middle. The CDR3 consists of 17 residues. CDR3 nucleotide sequence: TGTGCCAGCAGTTATTTGCGAGCGGGCGACAACACCGGGGAGCTGTTTTTT. It specifies CASSYLRAGDNTGELFF.

The chain carries TRBV11-3 and TRBJ2-5; D is unclear. The V gene lost 4 bases and the J gene lost 4 bases, with 7 bases spanning the gap. The CDR3 length is 12 residues. Germline CDR1 reads SGHNT; CDR2 reads YENEEA. This CDR3 is CASSSRRETQYF. Here the CDR3 DNA reads TGTGCCAGCAGCTCGCGGAGAGAGACCCAGTACTTC.

This clonotype was detected only once. The genes are TRBV13 and TRBJ2-4; 7 nucleotides align to TRBD1. Germline lookup yields CDR1 PRHDT and CDR2 FYEKMQ (reference sequence). J was trimmed by 6 bases and V by 6 bases; bases with no gene match: 11. The CDR3 totals 15 residues. The CDR3 DNA follows: TGTGCCAGCAGACTAAGACAGGGTGATAGAAACATTCAGTACTTC. This encodes CASRLRQGDRNIQYF.

The chain recombines TRBV10-3 with TRBJ2-3; 10 bases fit TRBD2. J was trimmed by 2 bases and V by 4 bases; bases with no gene match: 15. The CDR3 is 19 residues long. Looked up from germline, CDR1 is ENHRY and CDR2 is SYGVKD. CDR3 region: CAISVASGGPTHITDTQYF. CDR3 coding DNA: TGTGCCATCAGTGTCGCTAGCGGGGGACCCACCCATATCACAGATACGCAGTATTTT.

The chain joins TRBV4-1 to TRBJ2-5; D is uncertain. Trimming stripped 2 bases from V and 2 bases from J, with 15 bases between. The germline gives CDR1 MGHRA, CDR2 YSYEKL. This CDR3 contains 16 residues. The CDR3 bases are TGCGCCAGCAGCCAAATTGCCCTGGGATTTCAAGAGACCCAGTACTTC. This codes for CASSQIALGFQETQYF.

This clonotype was seen once. The chain has TRBV4-1 and TRBJ1-1; D gene ambiguous. The CDR3 has 17 residues. The V end was cut by 7 bases, the J end by 0 bases, with 21 bases between. Per the germline V gene, CDR1 is MGHRA and CDR2 is YSYEKL. CDR3 sequence (DNA): TGCGCCAGCACCTCCAAGGGAGGCAGGCTCATGAACACTGAAGCTTTCTTT. Translated, it gives CASTSKGGRLMNTEAFF.

CDR3 region: CASSRKRADTQYF. The DNA for the CDR3 is TGTGCCAGCAGCCGCAAGCGGGCAGATACGCAGTATTTT. This rearrangement joins TRBV7-9 to TRBJ2-3; tentative D call: TRBD2 (6 bases). The germline V gene has CDR1 SEHNR and CDR2 FQNEAQ (reference sequence). CDR3 length: 13 residues. Trimming left V 5 bases short and J 4 bases short, with 10 bases between.

This clonotype has more than one count but fewer than ten. V gene TRBV6-2 or TRBV6-3 combines with J gene TRBJ1-1; D remains ambiguous. Trimming left V 2 bases short and J 1 base short, with 14 bases between. This CDR3 has 16 residues. Germline V gene data show CDR1 as MNHEY and CDR2 as SVGEGT. CDR3 amino acids: CASSYAVTRGNTEAFF. CDR3 nucleotide sequence: TGTGCCAGCAGTTACGCGGTTACTAGAGGGAACACTGAAGCTTTCTTT.

The chain employs TRBV2 and TRBJ2-1, with 8 bases fitting TRBD2. Germline V gene data show CDR1 as SNHLY and CDR2 as FYNNEI. The CDR3 length is 16 residues. V was pared by 1 base and J by 4 bases, with 6 bases of the junction left unmatched. The CDR3 reads CASSEGLAGNYNEQFF. The CDR3 DNA reads as TGTGCCAGCAGTGAAGGGCTAGCGGGTAATTACAATGAGCAGTTCTTC. The complete variable domain, with remaining parts taken from reference TRBV2 and TRBJ2-1, reads EPEVTQTPSHQVTQMGQEVILRCVPISNHLYFYWYRQILGQKVEFLVSFYNNEISEKSEIFDDQFSVERPDGSNFTLKIRSTKLEDSAMYFCASSEGLAGNYNEQFFGPGTRLTVL.

V gene TRBV11-1 combines with J gene TRBJ2-1; 8 bases match TRBD2. The V segment lost 5 bases and the J segment 0 bases; nucleotides outside the gene matches: 3. Per germline, CDR1 SGHAT and CDR2 FQDESV (reference sequence). This CDR3 is 15 amino acids long. CDR3 protein: CASSQSGSSYNEQFF. The CDR3 DNA sequence: TGTGCCAGCAGCCAGAGCGGGAGCTCCTACAATGAGCAGTTCTTC. Full variable domain (rest looked up from reference TRBV11-1 and TRBJ2-1): EAEVAQSPRYKITEKSQAVAFWCDPISGHATLYWYRQILGQGPELLVQFQDESVVDDSQLPKDRFSAERLKGVDSTLKIQPAELGDSAMYLCASSQSGSSYNEQFFGPGTRLTVL.